Sequencing of this T cell receptor (beta chain) was carried out in a study of OX40 agonist ivuxolimab in advanced cancers. The wider study: Patients treated during dose escalation were battling hepatocellular carcinoma, melanoma, renal cell or head and neck cancer. A partial response was reached by three patients: one with hepatocellular carcinoma and two with cutaneous melanoma. Study findings and constraints: In CD8+ T cells, expanded clones were on average more numerous than in CD4+.

Turning to this clone: Its antigen is still unknown.

The data were produced by immunoSEQ multiplex PCR, yet TCRdb's version contains in-frame clones alone and is incomplete. The sample includes 75,000 to 80,000 clones, about 80% of them seen just once. Trimming pared 6 bases from V and 1 base from J, leaving 16 bases between. Germline V CDR1 and CDR2: LNHDA, SQIVND (reference sequence). The CDR3 consists of 16 residues. This chain links TRBV19 with TRBJ1-5; the D is unclear. Material: CD4+ or CD8+ T cells sorted from blood, obtained in a trial of the OX40 agonist ivuxolimab. This TCR was recovered from an adult with an advanced solid tumor such as melanoma, head and neck, liver or kidney cancer. The CDR3 loop reads CASRPNRAQSNQPQHF. The DNA of the CDR3 is TGTGCCAGTAGGCCTAATCGGGCGCAGAGCAATCAGCCCCAGCATTTT.